This TCR beta chain was observed in a study of blood T cells in healthy people across ages. Study-level points and caveats: In long-lived donors, naive CD4+ cell counts and diversity exceeded those of aged donors.

A J-beta primer mix and a sample-barcoded 5' primer were used in a second PCR of about 7 to 12 cycles. Via MiXCR, TCRdb re-called the 5' RACE reads, giving one row per CDR3 protein. The sample has 1,500,000 or so distinct CDR3 sequences, 59% seen once. Concerning this clonotype: As yet, its antigen is unknown.

The source material was blood. This clonotype was obtained from a man younger than 35 in good health.

The CDR3 sequence is CAIKDGNQPQHF. Written as DNA, the CDR3 is TGTGCCATCAAGGACGGGAATCAGCCCCAGCATTTT. This rearrangement joins TRBV10-3 to TRBJ1-5; D gene ambiguous. Germline CDR1 is ENHRY and CDR2 is SYGVKD. The V end was cut by 7 bases, the J end by 4 bases, with 8 bases between. This CDR3 is 12 amino acids long.